The sequence of this T cell receptor beta chain was determined in a study of blood T cell repertoires in COVID-19. Turning to the study itself: Nucleic acid was either cDNA or gDNA, and it came from T cells, B-cell-depleted T cells, or PBMCs.

This clone was observed a single time. Enrollees, about 18 to 89 years old, lived in 20 to 25 US areas. Clones were read by immunoSEQ multiplex PCR, and TCRdb kept only the in-frame ones, dropping some. The table includes some 460,000 clones, roughly 87% detected once. Trimming removed 5 bases from V and 3 bases from J, with 10 bases in between. The germline V gene has CDR1 MNHEY and CDR2 SMNVEV (reference sequence). This CDR3 is 13 amino acids long. The sequenced sample was PBMCs or T cells enriched from blood (not recorded which). The J gene is TRBJ2-5, the V gene TRBV27, with D possibly being TRBD1 (6 bases). The TCR was taken from a woman younger than 35 who had recovered from COVID-19. CDR3 loop: CASSRKGEETQYF. In DNA form, the CDR3 reads TGTGCCAGCAGTCGAAAGGGGGAAGAGACCCAGTACTTC.